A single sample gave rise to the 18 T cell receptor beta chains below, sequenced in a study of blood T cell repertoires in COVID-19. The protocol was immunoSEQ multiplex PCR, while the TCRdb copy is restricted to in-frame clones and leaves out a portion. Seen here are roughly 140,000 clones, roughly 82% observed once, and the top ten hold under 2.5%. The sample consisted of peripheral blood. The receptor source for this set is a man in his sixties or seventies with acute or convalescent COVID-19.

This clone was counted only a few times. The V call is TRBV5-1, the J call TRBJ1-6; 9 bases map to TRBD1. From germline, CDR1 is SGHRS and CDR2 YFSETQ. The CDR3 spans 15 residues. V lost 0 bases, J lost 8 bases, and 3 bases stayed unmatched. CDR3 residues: CASSLAGQGYSPLHF. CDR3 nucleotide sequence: TGCGCCAGCAGCTTGGCGGGACAGGGATATTCACCCCTCCACTTT.

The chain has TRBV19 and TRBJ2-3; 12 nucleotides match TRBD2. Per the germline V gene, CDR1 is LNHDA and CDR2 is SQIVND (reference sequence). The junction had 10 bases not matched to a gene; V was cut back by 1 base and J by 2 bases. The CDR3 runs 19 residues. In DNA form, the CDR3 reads TGTGCCAGTAGTATAGTCAAGCTCGGACTAGCGGGGCCCACAGATACGCAGTATTTT. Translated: CASSIVKLGLAGPTDTQYF.

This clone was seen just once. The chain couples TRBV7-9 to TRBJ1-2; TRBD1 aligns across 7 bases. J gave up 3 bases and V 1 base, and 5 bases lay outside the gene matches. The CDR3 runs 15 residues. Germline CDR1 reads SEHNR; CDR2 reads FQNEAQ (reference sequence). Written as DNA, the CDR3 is TGTGCCAGCAGCTTAGAGGGACAGCGCCACTATGGCTACACCTTC. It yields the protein CASSLEGQRHYGYTF.

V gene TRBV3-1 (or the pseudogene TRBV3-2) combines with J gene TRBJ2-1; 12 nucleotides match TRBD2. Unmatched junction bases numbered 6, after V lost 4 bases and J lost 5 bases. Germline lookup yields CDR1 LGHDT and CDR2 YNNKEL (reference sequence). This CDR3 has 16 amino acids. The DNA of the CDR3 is TGTGCCAGCAGCCGACCCGGACTAGCGGGAAACAATGAGCAGTTCTTC. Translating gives CASSRPGLAGNNEQFF.

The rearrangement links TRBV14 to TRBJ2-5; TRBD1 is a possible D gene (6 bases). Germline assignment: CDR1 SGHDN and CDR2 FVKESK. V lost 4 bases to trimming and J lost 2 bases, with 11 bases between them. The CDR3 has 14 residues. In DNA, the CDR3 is TGTGCCAGCAGCCGTTTAACAGGGCAAGAGACCCAGTACTTC. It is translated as CASSRLTGQETQYF. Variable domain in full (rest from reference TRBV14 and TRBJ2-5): EAGVTQFPSHSVIEKGQTVTLRCDPISGHDNLYWYRRVMGKEIKFLLHFVKESKQDESGMPNNRFLAERTGGTYSTLKVQPAELEDSGVYFCASSRLTGQETQYFGPGTRLLVL.

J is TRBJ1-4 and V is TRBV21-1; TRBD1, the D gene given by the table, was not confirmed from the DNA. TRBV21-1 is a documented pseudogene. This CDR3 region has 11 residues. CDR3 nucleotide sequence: TGTGCAGCAGGGGTGGATGAAAAACTGTTTTTT. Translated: CAAGVDEKLFF.

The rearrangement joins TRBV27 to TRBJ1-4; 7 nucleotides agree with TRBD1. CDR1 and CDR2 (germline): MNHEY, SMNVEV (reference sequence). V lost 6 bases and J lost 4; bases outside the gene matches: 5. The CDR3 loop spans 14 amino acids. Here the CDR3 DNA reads TGTGCCAGCAGGGGAGGACAGGATAATGAAAAACTGTTTTTT. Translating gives CASRGGQDNEKLFF.

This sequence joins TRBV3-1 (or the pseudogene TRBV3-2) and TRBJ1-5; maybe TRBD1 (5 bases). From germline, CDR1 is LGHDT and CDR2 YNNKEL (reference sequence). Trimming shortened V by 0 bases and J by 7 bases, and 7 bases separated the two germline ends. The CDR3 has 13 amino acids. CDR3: CASSQDWGQPQHF. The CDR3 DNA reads TGTGCCAGCAGCCAAGATTGGGGCCAGCCCCAGCATTTT.

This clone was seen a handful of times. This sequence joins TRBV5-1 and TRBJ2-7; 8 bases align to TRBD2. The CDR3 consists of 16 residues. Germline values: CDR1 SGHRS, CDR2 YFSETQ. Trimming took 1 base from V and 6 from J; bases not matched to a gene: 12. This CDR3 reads CASSLTSGGSALEQYF. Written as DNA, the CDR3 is TGCGCCAGCAGCTTGACTAGCGGAGGATCTGCCCTCGAGCAGTACTTC.

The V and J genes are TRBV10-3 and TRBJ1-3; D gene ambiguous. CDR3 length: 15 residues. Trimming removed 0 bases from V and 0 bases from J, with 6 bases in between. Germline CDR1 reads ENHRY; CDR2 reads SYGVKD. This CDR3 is CAISESSDSGNTIYF. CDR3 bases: TGTGCCATCAGTGAGTCTTCAGACTCTGGAAACACCATATATTTT.

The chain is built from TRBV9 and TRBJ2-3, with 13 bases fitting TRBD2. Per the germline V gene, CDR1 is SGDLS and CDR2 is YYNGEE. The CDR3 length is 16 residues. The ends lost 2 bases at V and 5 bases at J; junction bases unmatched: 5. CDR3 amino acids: CASSVGTSGVVDTQYF. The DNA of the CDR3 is TGTGCCAGCAGCGTTGGGACTAGCGGGGTAGTAGATACGCAGTATTTT.

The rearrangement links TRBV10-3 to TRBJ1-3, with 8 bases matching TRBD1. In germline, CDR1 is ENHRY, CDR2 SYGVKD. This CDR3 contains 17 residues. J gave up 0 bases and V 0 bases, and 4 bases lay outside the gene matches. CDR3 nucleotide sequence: TGTGCCATCAGTGAGTCGAGGACAGGGACCTCTGGAAACACCATATATTTT. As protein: CAISESRTGTSGNTIYF.

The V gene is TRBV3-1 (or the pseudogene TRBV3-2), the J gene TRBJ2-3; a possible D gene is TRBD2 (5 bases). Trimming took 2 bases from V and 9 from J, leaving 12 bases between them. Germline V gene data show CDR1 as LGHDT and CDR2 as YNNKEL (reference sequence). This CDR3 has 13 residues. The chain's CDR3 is CASSQSPGRTQYF. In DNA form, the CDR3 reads TGTGCCAGCAGCCAATCGCCGGGAAGGACGCAGTATTTT.

CDR3 protein: CASSQELTGAYEQYF. In DNA form, the CDR3 reads TGCGCCAGCAGCCAAGAGCTCACAGGTGCTTACGAGCAGTACTTC. The chain is built from TRBV4-1 and TRBJ2-7, with D maybe TRBD1 (5 bases). CDR3 size: 15 residues. Germline values: CDR1 MGHRA, CDR2 YSYEKL. The ends were cut back, 0 bases at V and 4 bases at J, with 13 bases in the middle.

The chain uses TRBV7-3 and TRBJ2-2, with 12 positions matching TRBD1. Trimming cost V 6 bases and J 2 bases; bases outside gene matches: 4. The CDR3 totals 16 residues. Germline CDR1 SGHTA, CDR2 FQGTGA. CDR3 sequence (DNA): TGTGCCAGCAGTCCCGGGACAGGGGGCAACACCGGGGAGCTGTTTTTT. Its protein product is CASSPGTGGNTGELFF. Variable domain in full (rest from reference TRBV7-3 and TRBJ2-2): GAGVSQTPSNKVTEKGKYVELRCDPISGHTALYWYRQSLGQGPEFLIYFQGTGAADDSGLPNDRFFAVRPEGSVSTLKIQRTERGDSAVYLCASSPGTGGNTGELFFGEGSRLTVL.

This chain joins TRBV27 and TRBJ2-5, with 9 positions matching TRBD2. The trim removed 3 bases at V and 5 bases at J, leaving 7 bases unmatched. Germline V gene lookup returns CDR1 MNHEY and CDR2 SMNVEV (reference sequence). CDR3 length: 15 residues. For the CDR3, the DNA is TGTGCCAGCAGTTTTCTAGCGGGGTCCCGGGAGACCCAGTACTTC. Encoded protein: CASSFLAGSRETQYF.

The chain's CDR3 is CASSKTSGGTDTQYF. CDR3 sequence (DNA): TGCGCCAGCAGCAAAACTAGCGGCGGCACAGATACGCAGTATTTT. The chain has TRBV4-1 and TRBJ2-3, with 8 nucleotides matching TRBD2. V was pared by 5 bases and J by 1 base, with 5 bases of the junction left unmatched. In germline, CDR1 is MGHRA, CDR2 YSYEKL. There are 15 residues in the CDR3.

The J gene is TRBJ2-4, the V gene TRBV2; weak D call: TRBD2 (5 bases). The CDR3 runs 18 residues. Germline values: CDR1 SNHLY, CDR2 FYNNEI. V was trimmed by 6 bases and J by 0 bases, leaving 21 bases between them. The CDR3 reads CASSAGSAGSLAKNIQYF. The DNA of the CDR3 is TGTGCCAGCAGCGCTGGTAGCGCTGGATCCCTAGCCAAAAACATTCAGTACTTC.